A single sample is the source of the 2 T cell receptor beta chains below, sequenced in a study of T cells in tumors and immune-related adverse events. The protocol was immunoSEQ multiplex PCR, while the TCRdb copy is restricted to in-frame clones and leaves out a portion. The repertoire has roughly 10,000 clones, around 92% of them found once; the top ten carry roughly 1.5%. The source material was lymph node tissue, sampled from a patient treated with anti-PD-1 therapy. The receptors stem from a female donor with metastatic renal cell carcinoma.

This clone was seen a single time. The rearrangement uses TRBV28 and TRBJ1-2; 7 nucleotides align to TRBD1. Germline trimming cut 6 bases from V and 5 bases from J; bases unmatched to any gene: 6. This CDR3 region has 13 residues. Germline CDR1 MDHEN, CDR2 SYDVKM. CDR3 nucleotide sequence: TGTGCCAGCAGCAGACAGGGTTGGTATGGCTACACCTTC. This gives the protein CASSRQGWYGYTF.

This chain joins TRBV27 and TRBJ2-1, with TRBD2 as a possible D gene (6 bases). The germline V gene has CDR1 MNHEY and CDR2 SMNVEV (reference sequence). V was cut by 5 bases and J by 0 bases, with 11 bases left in between. CDR3 length: 15 amino acids. CDR3 protein: CASSQTSNSYNEQFF. CDR3 DNA sequence: TGTGCCAGCAGTCAAACTAGCAACTCCTACAATGAGCAGTTCTTC.